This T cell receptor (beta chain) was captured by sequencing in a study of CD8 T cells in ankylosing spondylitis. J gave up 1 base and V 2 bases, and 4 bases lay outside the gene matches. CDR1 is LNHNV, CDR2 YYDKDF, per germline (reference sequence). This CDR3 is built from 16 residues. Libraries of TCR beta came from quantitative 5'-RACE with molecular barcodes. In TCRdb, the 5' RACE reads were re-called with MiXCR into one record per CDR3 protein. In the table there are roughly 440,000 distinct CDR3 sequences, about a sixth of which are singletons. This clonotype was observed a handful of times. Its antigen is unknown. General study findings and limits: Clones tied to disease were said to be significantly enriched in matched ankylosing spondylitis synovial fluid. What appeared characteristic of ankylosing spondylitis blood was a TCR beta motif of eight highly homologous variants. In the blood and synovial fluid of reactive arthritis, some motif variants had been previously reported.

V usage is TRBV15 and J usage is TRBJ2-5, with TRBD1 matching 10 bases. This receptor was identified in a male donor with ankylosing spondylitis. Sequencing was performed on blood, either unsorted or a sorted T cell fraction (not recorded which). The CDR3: CATSRPGTGVQETQYF. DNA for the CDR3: TGTGCCACCAGCAGACCCGGGACAGGGGTCCAAGAGACCCAGTACTTC.